The T cell receptor beta chain under discussion was sequenced for a study of blood T cell repertoires in COVID-19. Across the whole study: Collection of acute and convalescent COVID-19 samples took place in the United States, Italy and Spain.

Original processing methods: Amplified reference gene primers provided the basis for estimating nucleated cell counts. The data were produced by immunoSEQ multiplex PCR, yet TCRdb's version contains in-frame clones alone and is incomplete. V, J and clone size are those of that table, while D and trimming were read from the DNA. This sample carries approximately 11,000 clones, roughly four fifths of them seen once, and the ten largest clones take less than 4.5%. V lost 1 base to trimming and J lost 0 bases; unmatched junction nucleotides: 6. Per the germline V gene, CDR1 is SGHRS and CDR2 is YFSETQ. The CDR3 length is 16 residues.

The origin of this receptor is an older woman with acute or convalescent COVID-19. The sequenced material came from peripheral blood. The chain has TRBV5-1 and TRBJ1-1, with 7 bases lining up with TRBD1. The CDR3 protein is CASSLFGTVMNTEAFF. CDR3 bases: TGCGCCAGCAGCTTGTTCGGGACAGTGATGAACACTGAAGCTTTCTTT.